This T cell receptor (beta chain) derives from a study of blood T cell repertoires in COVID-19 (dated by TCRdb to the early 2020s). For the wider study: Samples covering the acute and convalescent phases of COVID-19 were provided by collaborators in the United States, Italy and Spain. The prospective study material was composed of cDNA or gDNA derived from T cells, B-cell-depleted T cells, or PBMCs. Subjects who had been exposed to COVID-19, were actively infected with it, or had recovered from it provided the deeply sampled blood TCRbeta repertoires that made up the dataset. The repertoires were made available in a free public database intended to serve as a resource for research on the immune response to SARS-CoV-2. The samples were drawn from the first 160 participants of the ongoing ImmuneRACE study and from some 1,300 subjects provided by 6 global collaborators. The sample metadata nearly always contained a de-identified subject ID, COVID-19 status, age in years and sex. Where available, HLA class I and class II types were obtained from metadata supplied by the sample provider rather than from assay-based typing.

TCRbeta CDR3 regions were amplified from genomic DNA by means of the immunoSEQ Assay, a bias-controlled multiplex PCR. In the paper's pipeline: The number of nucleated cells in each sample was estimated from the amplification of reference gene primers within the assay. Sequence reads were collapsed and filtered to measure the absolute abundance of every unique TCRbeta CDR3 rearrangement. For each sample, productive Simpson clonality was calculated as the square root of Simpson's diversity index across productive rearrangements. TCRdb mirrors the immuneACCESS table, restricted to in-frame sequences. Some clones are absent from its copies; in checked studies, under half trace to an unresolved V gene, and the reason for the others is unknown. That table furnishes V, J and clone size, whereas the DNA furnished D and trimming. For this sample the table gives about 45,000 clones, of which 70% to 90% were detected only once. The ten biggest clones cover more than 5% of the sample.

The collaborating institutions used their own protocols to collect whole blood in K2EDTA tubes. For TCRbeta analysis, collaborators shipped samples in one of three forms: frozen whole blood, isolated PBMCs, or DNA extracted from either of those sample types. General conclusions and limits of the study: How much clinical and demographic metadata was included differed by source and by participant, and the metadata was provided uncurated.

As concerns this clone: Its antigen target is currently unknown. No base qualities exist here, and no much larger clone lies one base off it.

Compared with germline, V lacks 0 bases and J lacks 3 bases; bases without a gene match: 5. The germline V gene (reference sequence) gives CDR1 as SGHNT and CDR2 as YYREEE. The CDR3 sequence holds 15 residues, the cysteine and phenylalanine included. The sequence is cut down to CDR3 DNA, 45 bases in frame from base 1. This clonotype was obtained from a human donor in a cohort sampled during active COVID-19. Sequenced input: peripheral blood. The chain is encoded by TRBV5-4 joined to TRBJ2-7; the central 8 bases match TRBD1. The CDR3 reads CASSLERTGYYEQYF. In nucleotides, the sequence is TGTGCCAGCAGCTTGGAAAGGACAGGGTACTACGAGCAGTACTTC.